These T cell receptor beta chains were read from a single sample in a study of CD8 T cells in ankylosing spondylitis. TCRdb analysed the 5' RACE reads with MiXCR anew, one entry per CDR3 protein. In the table there are roughly 180,000 distinct CDR3 sequences, 13% of which are singletons. The sequenced material came from blood, either unsorted or a sorted T cell fraction (not recorded which). These TCRs come from a female donor with ankylosing spondylitis or in good health (not recorded which). The CDR3 runs from the conserved cysteine through the conserved F or W. A D gene is named only where the DNA matches it firmly. The size of a clone is reported for some rows only, either as once, few or many, or as a class for expanded clones.

TRBV5-1,14,TRBJ2-7,many,TRBD1,CASSLVQGAYEQYF,TGCGCCAGCAGCTTGGTACAGGGGGCCTACGAGCAGTACTTC
TRBV5-1,16,TRBJ2-5,many,TRBD1,CASSFRGQGGSETQYF,TGCGCCAGCAGCTTCCGGGGACAGGGCGGTTCGGAGACCCAGTACTTC
TRBV27,16,TRBJ1-1,.,.,CASSLIGAAGNTEAFF,TGTGCCAGCAGTTTAATTGGGGCAGCGGGTAACACTGAAGCTTTCTTT
TRBV29-1,14,TRBJ2-5,.,TRBD1,CSATLGTAQETQYF,TGCAGCGCCACTTTGGGGACAGCTCAAGAGACCCAGTACTTC
TRBV7-2,14,TRBJ2-7,many,.,CASSRQRGGYEQYF,TGTGCCAGCAGTCGCCAACGAGGGGGCTACGAGCAGTACTTC
TRBV12-3/TRBV12-4,14,TRBJ1-2,many,.,CASTSRGGTYGYTF,TGTGCCAGCACTTCCCGCGGGGGCACTTATGGCTACACCTTC
TRBV15,13,TRBJ1-1,many,.,CATSLDHNTEAFF,TGTGCCACCAGCCTGGACCACAACACTGAAGCTTTCTTT
TRBV5-1,15,TRBJ2-1,.,.,CASSAGSNTYNEQFF,TGCGCCAGCAGCGCCGGGTCCAACACCTACAATGAGCAGTTCTTC
TRBV29-1,12,TRBJ1-1,few,.,CSVPASDTEAFF,TGCAGCGTCCCCGCGTCGGACACTGAAGCTTTCTTT
TRBV5-1,17,TRBJ2-1,.,TRBD2,CASSLGLADPKDNEQFF,TGCGCCAGCAGCTTGGGACTAGCGGACCCGAAGGACAATGAGCAGTTCTTC
TRBV5-1,15,TRBJ2-1,many,TRBD2,CASSLGLAGANEQFF,TGCGCCAGCAGCTTAGGACTAGCGGGAGCGAATGAGCAGTTCTTC
TRBV7-2,12,TRBJ1-3,few,.,CASSSYGNTIYF,TGTGCCAGCAGCTCCTATGGAAACACCATATATTTT
TRBV12-3/TRBV12-4,11,TRBJ2-2,many,.,CASRGTGELFF,TGTGCCAGCAGGGGCACCGGGGAGCTGTTTTTT
TRBV20-1,16,TRBJ2-1,few,TRBD2,CSANCESGSSYNEQFF,TGCAGTGCGAACTGCGAGAGCGGGAGCTCCTACAATGAGCAGTTCTTC
TRBV2,18,TRBJ2-1,.,TRBD2,CASSPTSRTSGRGSEQFF,TGTGCCAGCAGCCCCACCTCTCGGACTAGCGGGAGGGGCAGTGAGCAGTTCTTC
TRBV7-2,15,TRBJ2-1,few,.,CASSIGLASANEQFF,TGTGCCAGCAGTATAGGGCTAGCCTCCGCCAATGAGCAGTTCTTC
TRBV20-1,12,TRBJ2-7,many,TRBD1,CSARPDRDEQYF,TGCAGTGCTAGACCTGACAGGGACGAGCAGTACTTC
TRBV3-1,15,TRBJ1-1,many,TRBD1,CASSPGGSRNTEAFF,TGTGCCAGCAGCCCAGGGGGTTCGAGGAACACTGAAGCTTTCTTT
TRBV20-1,15,TRBJ2-1,few,.,CSARDNNRVRDEQFF,TGCAGTGCTAGAGATAATAACCGGGTACGGGATGAGCAGTTCTTC
TRBV9,13,TRBJ2-3,many,TRBD2,CASSLGLADTQYF,TGTGCCAGCAGCCTGGGACTAGCAGATACGCAGTATTTT
TRBV12-3/TRBV12-4,15,TRBJ2-7,.,.,CASRPLGAGRDEQYF,TGTGCCAGCAGGCCCCTGGGGGCGGGACGCGATGAGCAGTACTTC
TRBV28,21,TRBJ2-7,many,.,CASSTGTGRSGSPLLRHEQYF,TGTGCCAGCAGTACCGGGACAGGGCGCAGCGGGAGCCCCCTATTGAGGCACGAGCAGTACTTC
TRBV29-1,12,TRBJ2-1,many,.,CSVERGYNEQFF,TGCAGCGTTGAAAGGGGATACAATGAGCAGTTCTTC
TRBV10-3,14,TRBJ1-5,many,.,CAISEQGIGQPQHF,TGTGCCATCAGTGAACAGGGAATTGGGCAGCCCCAGCATTTT
TRBV20-1,13,TRBJ2-7,few,.,CSARDPLSLEQYF,TGCAGTGCTAGAGATCCCCTCTCACTAGAGCAGTACTTC
TRBV15,16,TRBJ2-1,many,.,CATSRDQGNPYNEQFF,TGTGCCACCAGCAGAGATCAAGGTAACCCCTACAATGAGCAGTTCTTC
TRBV12-3/TRBV12-4,14,TRBJ1-4,many,TRBD1,CASRPGTGVEKLFF,TGTGCCAGCAGGCCGGGGACAGGGGTGGAAAAACTGTTTTTT
TRBV12-3/TRBV12-4,15,TRBJ2-1,few,.,CASTPQEGGYNEQFF,TGTGCCAGCACCCCTCAAGAGGGGGGTTACAATGAGCAGTTCTTC
TRBV15,17,TRBJ1-5,few,.,CATSSYGGGAGNQPQHF,TGTGCCACCAGCAGCTATGGGGGGGGCGCGGGCAATCAGCCCCAGCATTTT
TRBV3-1,15,TRBJ2-3,many,TRBD2,CASSRSLAGYDTQYF,TGTGCCAGCAGCCGAAGCCTAGCGGGATACGATACGCAGTATTTT
TRBV28,16,TRBJ2-6,.,.,CASTRGSLSGANVLTF,TGTGCCAGTACGAGGGGGAGCCTCTCTGGGGCCAACGTCCTGACTTTC
TRBV29-1,11,TRBJ1-2,many,.,CSVDGAGGYTF,TGCAGCGTTGACGGGGCTGGTGGCTACACCTTC
TRBV4-2,17,TRBJ2-2,few,.,CASSQDPGGLNTGELFF,TGTGCCAGCAGCCAAGATCCAGGCGGTCTGAACACCGGGGAGCTGTTTTTT
TRBV5-1,16,TRBJ2-7,few,TRBD2,CASSFGLAGPSYEQYF,TGCGCCAGCAGCTTCGGACTAGCGGGACCCTCCTACGAGCAGTACTTC
TRBV6-6,13,TRBJ2-7,many,.,CASSYGQGVEQYF,TGTGCCAGCAGTTACGGGCAGGGTGTCGAGCAGTACTTC
TRBV7-2,13,TRBJ1-2,few,TRBD1,CASSTGQYYGYTF,TGTGCCAGCAGCACGGGACAGTACTATGGCTACACCTTC
TRBV27,13,TRBJ1-1,many,.,CASSAAYNTEAFF,TGTGCCAGCAGCGCGGCCTATAACACTGAAGCTTTCTTT
TRBV27,13,TRBJ1-5,many,TRBD1,CASSLDRRQPQHF,TGTGCCAGCAGTCTGGACAGGCGTCAGCCCCAGCATTTT
TRBV20-1,17,TRBJ2-1,.,TRBD2,CSASSTSGWSSYNEQFF,TGCAGTGCTAGTTCGACTAGCGGGTGGAGCTCCTACAATGAGCAGTTCTTC
TRBV19,14,TRBJ2-7,few,.,CASSIGAKSYEQYF,TGTGCCAGTAGTATTGGGGCGAAATCCTACGAGCAGTACTTC
TRBV30,13,TRBJ2-7,.,TRBD1,CAWSGTGSCEQYF,TGTGCCTGGAGTGGGACAGGCAGCTGCGAGCAGTACTTC
TRBV7-2,14,TRBJ2-5,many,.,CASSLDQRVETQYF,TGTGCCAGCAGCTTAGATCAGAGGGTTGAGACCCAGTACTTC
TRBV6-5,11,TRBJ1-1,many,.,CASSYRTEAFF,TGTGCCAGCAGTTACAGGACTGAAGCTTTCTTT
TRBV30,13,TRBJ2-1,.,.,CAWVGRQFNEQFF,TGTGCCTGGGTCGGCAGGCAATTCAATGAGCAGTTCTTC
TRBV5-1,15,TRBJ1-6,few,TRBD1,CASSSSGGYNSPLHF,TGCGCCAGCAGCTCATCAGGGGGCTATAATTCACCCCTCCACTTT
TRBV4-3,15,TRBJ2-3,many,TRBD2,CASSRASGRSDTQYF,TGCGCCAGCAGCCGAGCTAGCGGGAGGTCAGATACGCAGTATTTT
TRBV11-3,15,TRBJ2-3,.,.,CASSLGQESTDTQYF,TGTGCCAGCAGCTTAGGACAGGAAAGCACAGATACGCAGTATTTT
TRBV5-1,15,TRBJ2-1,many,.,CASSIGSIQPNEQFF,TGCGCCAGCAGCATCGGGAGTATTCAACCGAATGAGCAGTTCTTC
TRBV12-3/TRBV12-4,12,TRBJ2-3,many,.,CASSKHTDTQYF,TGTGCCAGCAGTAAGCACACAGATACGCAGTATTTT
TRBV19,13,TRBJ2-1,.,.,CASSMSQGYEQFF,TGTGCCAGTAGTATGTCACAGGGCTATGAGCAGTTCTTC
TRBV7-6,16,TRBJ2-1,.,TRBD2,CASSLWVAGGYNEQFF,TGTGCCAGCAGCTTATGGGTAGCGGGAGGCTACAATGAGCAGTTCTTC
TRBV4-3,15,TRBJ2-1,many,.,CASSQGAASYNEQFF,TGCGCCAGCAGCCAAGGAGCGGCGTCCTACAATGAGCAGTTCTTC
TRBV28,14,TRBJ2-7,many,TRBD1,CASSGQGFFYEQYF,TGTGCCAGCAGTGGACAGGGTTTTTTCTACGAGCAGTACTTC